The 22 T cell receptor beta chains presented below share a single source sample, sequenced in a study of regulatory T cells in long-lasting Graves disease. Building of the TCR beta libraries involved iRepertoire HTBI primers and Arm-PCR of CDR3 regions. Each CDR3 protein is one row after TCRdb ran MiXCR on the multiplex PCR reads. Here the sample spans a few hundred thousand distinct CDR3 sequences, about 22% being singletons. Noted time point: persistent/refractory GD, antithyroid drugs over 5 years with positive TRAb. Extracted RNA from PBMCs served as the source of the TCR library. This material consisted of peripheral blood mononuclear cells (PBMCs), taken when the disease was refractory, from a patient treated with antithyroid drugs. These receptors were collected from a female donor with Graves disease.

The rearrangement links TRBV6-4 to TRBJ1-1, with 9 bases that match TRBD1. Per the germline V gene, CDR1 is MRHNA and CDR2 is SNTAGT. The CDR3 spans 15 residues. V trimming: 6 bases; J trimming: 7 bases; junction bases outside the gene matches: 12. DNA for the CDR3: TGTGCCAGCAGCGTTTCCCCGGGACAGGGAAATGAAGCTTTCTTT. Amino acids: CASSVSPGQGNEAFF.

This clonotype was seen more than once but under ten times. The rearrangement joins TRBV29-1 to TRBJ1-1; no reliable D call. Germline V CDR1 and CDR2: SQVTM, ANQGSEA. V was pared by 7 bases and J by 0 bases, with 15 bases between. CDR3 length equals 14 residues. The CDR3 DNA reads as TGCAGCGCGGATACTATCTCAATGAACACTGAAGCTTTCTTT. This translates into CSADTISMNTEAFF.

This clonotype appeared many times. The CDR3 DNA reads TGTGCCAGCAGTCAGGACGGCTATAATTCACCCCTCCACTTT. Amino acids: CASSQDGYNSPLHF. The chain is built from TRBV2 and TRBJ1-6, with no clear D. Germline loops: CDR1 SNHLY, CDR2 FYNNEI. This CDR3 has 14 residues. V was clipped by 5 bases and J by 3 bases, with 8 bases between them.

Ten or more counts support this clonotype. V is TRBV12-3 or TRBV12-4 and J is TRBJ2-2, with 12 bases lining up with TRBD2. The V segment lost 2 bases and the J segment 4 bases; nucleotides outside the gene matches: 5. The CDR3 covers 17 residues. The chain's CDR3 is CASSLTKTSGSTGELFF. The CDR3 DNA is TGTGCCAGCAGTTTAACAAAGACTAGCGGGAGCACCGGGGAGCTGTTTTTT.

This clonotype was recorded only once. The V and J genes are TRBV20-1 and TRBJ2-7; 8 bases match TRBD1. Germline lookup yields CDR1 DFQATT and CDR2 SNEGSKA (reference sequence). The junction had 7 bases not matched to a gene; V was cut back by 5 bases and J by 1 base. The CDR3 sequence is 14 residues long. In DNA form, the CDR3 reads TGCAGTGCTCCGAGAAGGGACAGGTCCTACGAGCAGTACTTC. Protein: CSAPRRDRSYEQYF.

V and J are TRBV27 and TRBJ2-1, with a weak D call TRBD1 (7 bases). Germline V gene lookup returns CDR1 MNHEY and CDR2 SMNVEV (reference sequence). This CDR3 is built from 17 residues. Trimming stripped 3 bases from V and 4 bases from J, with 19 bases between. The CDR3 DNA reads TGTGCCAGCAGTTTTTGGGGGGATAGGGGGCAATACAATGAGCAGTTCTTC. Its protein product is CASSFWGDRGQYNEQFF.

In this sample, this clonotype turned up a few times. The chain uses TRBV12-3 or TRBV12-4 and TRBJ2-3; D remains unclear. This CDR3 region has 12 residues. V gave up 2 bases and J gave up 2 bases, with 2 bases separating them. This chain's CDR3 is CASSLFTDTQYF. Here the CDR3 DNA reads TGTGCCAGCAGTTTATTCACAGATACGCAGTATTTT.

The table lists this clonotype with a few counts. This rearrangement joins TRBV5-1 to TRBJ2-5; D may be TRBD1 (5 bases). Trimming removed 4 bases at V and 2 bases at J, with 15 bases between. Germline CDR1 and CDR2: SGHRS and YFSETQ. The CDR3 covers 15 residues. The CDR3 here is CASSIGHPQQETQYF. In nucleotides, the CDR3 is TGCGCCAGCAGCATCGGACACCCTCAACAAGAGACCCAGTACTTC.

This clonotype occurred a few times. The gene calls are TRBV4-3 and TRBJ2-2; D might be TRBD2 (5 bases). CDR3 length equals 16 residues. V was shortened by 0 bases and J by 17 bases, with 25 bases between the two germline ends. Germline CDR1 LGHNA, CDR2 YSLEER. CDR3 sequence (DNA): TGCGCCAGCAGCCAAGATGGAGTAGCAAGCACCGGGGAGCGTTTTTTT. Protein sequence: CASSQDGVASTGERFF.

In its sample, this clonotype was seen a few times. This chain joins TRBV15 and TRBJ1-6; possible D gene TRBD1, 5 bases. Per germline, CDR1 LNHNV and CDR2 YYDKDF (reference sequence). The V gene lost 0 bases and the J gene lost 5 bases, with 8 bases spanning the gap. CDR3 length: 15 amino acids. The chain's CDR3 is CATSRDPGNNSPLHF. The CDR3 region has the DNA TGTGCCACCAGCAGAGACCCAGGGAATAATTCACCCCTCCACTTT.

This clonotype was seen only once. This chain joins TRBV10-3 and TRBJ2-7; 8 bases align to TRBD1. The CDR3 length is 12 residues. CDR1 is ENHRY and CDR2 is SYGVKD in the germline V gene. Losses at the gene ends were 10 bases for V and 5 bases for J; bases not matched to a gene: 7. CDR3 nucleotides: TGTGCCACCCGACAGGGGTCCGACGAGCAGTACTTC. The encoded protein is CATRQGSDEQYF.

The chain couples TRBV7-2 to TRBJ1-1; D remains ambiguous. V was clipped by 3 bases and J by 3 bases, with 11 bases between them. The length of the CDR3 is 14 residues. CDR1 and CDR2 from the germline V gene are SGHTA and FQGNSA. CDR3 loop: CASSLGLLDTEAFF. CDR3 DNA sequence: TGTGCCAGCAGCTTGGGATTGCTGGACACTGAAGCTTTCTTT.

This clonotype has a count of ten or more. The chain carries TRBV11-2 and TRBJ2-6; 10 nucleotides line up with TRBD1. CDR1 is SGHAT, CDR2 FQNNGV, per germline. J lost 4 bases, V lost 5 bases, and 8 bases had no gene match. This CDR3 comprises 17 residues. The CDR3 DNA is TGTGCCAGCAGCCAGAGGGACAGGGGTCTCGGGGCCAACGTCCTGACTTTC. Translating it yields CASSQRDRGLGANVLTF.

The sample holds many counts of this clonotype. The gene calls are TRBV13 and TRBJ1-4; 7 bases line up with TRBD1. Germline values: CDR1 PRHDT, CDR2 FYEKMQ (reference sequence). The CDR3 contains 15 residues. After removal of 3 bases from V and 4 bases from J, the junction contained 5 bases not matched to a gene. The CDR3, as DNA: TGTGCCAGCAGCTTTAATCGGGACAGTAATGAAAAACTGTTTTTT. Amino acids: CASSFNRDSNEKLFF.

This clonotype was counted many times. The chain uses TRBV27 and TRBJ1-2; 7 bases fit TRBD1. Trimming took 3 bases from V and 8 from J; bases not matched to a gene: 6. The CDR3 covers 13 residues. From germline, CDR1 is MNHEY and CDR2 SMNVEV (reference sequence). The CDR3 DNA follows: TGTGCCAGCAGTTTTGACAGGGAGGGCGGCTACACCTTC. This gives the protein CASSFDREGGYTF.

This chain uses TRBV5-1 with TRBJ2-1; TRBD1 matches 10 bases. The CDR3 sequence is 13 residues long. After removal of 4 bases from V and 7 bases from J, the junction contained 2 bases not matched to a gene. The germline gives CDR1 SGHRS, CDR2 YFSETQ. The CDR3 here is CASSRTGGNEQFF. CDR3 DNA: TGCGCCAGCAGCAGGACAGGGGGAAATGAGCAGTTCTTC.

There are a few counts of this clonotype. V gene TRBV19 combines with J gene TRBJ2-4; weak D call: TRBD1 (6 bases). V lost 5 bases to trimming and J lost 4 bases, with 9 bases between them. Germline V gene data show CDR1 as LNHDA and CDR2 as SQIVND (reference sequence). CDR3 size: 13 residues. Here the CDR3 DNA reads TGTGCCAGTAGTCAGGGGCAAAAAAACATTCAGTACTTC. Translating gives CASSQGQKNIQYF.

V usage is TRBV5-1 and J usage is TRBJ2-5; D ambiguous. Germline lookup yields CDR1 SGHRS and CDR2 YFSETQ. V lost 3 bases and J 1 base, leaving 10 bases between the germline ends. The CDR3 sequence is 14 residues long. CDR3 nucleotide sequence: TGCGCCAGCAGCTCTACGGTCATCCAAGAGACCCAGTACTTC. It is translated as CASSSTVIQETQYF.

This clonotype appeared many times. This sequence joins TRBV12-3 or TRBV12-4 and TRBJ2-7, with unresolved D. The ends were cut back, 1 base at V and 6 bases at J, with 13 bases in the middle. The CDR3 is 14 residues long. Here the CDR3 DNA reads TGTGCCAGCAGTTTAGTAGGTGGGGTGGGCGAGCAGTACTTC. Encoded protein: CASSLVGGVGEQYF.

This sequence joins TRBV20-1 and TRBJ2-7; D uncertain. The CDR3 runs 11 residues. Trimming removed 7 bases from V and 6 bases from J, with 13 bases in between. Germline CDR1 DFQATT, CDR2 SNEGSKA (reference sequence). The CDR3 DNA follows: TGCAGTGGCCGGGTGGGGTCCGAGCAGTACTTC. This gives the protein CSGRVGSEQYF.

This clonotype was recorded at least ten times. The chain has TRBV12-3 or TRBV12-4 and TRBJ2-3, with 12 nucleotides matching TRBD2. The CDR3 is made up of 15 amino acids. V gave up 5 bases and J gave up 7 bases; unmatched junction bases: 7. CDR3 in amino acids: CASSRLAGVFHTQYF. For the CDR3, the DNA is TGTGCCAGCAGTCGACTAGCGGGAGTCTTCCATACGCAGTATTTT.

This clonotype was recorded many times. CDR3 region: CASSSDSSGRVETQYF. The CDR3 DNA reads as TGTGCCAGCAGCTCCGACTCTAGCGGGAGGGTGGAGACCCAGTACTTC. The chain uses TRBV7-2 and TRBJ2-5, with TRBD2 matching over 12 bases. The CDR3 length is 16 residues. Trimming took 4 bases from V and 5 from J; bases not matched to a gene: 8. Germline CDR1 is SGHTA and CDR2 is FQGNSA.